The source of this T cell receptor beta chain is a study of shared clonotypes between healthy human individuals. Sequencing used immunoSEQ multiplex PCR; TCRdb keeps in-frame clones, though not all of them. This sample carries hundreds of thousands of clones, roughly 72% of them seen once, and the ten largest clones take 1.5% to 2%. The length of the CDR3 is 13 residues. Unmatched junction bases numbered 6, after V lost 6 bases and J lost 7 bases. CDR1 is MNHNY and CDR2 is SVGAGI in the germline V gene (reference sequence). This rearrangement joins TRBV6-6 to TRBJ1-2; the match to TRBD1 covers 9 bases. Source material: memory CD4+ T cells sorted from blood. This sample's subset: CD45RA-negative fraction. This clonotype was sampled from a woman in her twenties or thirties in good health. DNA of the CDR3: TGTGCCAGCAGCCAAGTGGGACAGGGTGGCTACACCTTC. Translated, it gives CASSQVGQGGYTF.